The TCR beta chain under discussion was sequenced for a study of blood T cell repertoires in COVID-19. The repertoire was sequenced with immunoSEQ multiplex PCR; TCRdb's copy has only in-frame clones and lacks some. The repertoire holds 250,000 to 350,000 clones, with about nine tenths as singletons. Patients at the Seattle site were enrolled during active infection and followed longitudinally. The CDR3 is 15 residues long. V was pared by 7 bases and J by 3 bases, with 4 bases of the junction left unmatched. Germline V gene lookup returns CDR1 MNHEY and CDR2 SVGAGI. The sequence was obtained from a woman in her twenties or thirties with COVID-19, enrolled during active disease. Material for sequencing was peripheral blood. The J gene is TRBJ1-6, the V gene TRBV6-5, with 9 bases aligning to TRBD1. The CDR3 DNA follows: TGTGCCAGCACCTGGGACAGGGACTATAATTCACCCCTCCACTTT. It yields the protein CASTWDRDYNSPLHF.